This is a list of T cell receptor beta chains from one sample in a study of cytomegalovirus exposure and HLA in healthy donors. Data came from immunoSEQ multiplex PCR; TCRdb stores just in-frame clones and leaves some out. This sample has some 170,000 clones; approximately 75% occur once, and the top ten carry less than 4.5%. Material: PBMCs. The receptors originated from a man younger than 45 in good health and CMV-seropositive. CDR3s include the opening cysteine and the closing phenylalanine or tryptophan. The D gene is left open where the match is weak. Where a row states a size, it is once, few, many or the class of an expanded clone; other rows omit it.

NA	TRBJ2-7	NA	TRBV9	CASSQNSHYEQYF	TGTGCCAGCAGCCAAAACTCTCATTACGAGCAGTACTTC
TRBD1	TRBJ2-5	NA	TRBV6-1	CASSAGTGEETQYF	TGTGCCAGCAGTGCCGGGACAGGGGAAGAGACCCAGTACTTC
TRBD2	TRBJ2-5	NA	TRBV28	CASSFRLAGARIQETQYF	TGTGCCAGCAGTTTTAGACTAGCGGGGGCGAGGATACAAGAGACCCAGTACTTC
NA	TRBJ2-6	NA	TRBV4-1	CASSDLDGGANVLTF	TGCGCCAGCAGCGACCTAGATGGGGGGGCCAACGTCCTGACTTTC
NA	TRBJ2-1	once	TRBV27	CASSLGGSSYNEQFF	TGTGCCAGCAGTTTAGGGGGGAGCTCCTACAATGAGCAGTTCTTC
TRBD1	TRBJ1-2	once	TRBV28	CATRQGRVSGYTF	TGTGCCACCCGACAGGGGAGGGTTTCGGGCTACACCTTC
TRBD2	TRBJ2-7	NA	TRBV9	CASSVSSGGAYEQYF	TGTGCCAGCAGCGTCTCTAGCGGGGGGGCCTACGAGCAGTACTTC
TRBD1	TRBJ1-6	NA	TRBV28	CASSGQDNSPLHF	TGTGCCAGCAGTGGACAGGACAATTCACCCCTCCACTTT
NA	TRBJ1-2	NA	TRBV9	CASSVGEGVGGGYTF	TGTGCCAGCAGCGTAGGCGAGGGGGTGGGTGGAGGCTACACCTTC
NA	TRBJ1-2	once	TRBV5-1	CASSLVGEYGYTF	TGCGCCAGCAGCTTGGTTGGGGAGTATGGCTACACCTTC
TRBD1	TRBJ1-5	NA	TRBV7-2	CASTSTGSNQPQHF	TGTGCCAGCACCTCGACAGGGTCCAATCAGCCCCAGCATTTT
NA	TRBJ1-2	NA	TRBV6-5	CASSAPKGGYTF	TGTGCCAGCAGTGCACCGAAGGGGGGCTACACCTTC
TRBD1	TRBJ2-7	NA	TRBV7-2	CASKIVAGGYEQYF	TGTGCCAGCAAAATAGTCGCAGGGGGCTACGAGCAGTACTTC
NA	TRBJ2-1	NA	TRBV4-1	CASSQPEAVNEQFF	TGCGCCAGCAGCCAACCTGAGGCGGTCAATGAGCAGTTCTTC
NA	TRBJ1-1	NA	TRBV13	CASSLWNGGTEAFF	TGTGCCAGCAGCTTATGGAACGGGGGCACTGAAGCTTTCTTT
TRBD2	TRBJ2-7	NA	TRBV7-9	CASSTLTSAAYEQYF	TGTGCCAGCAGCACCCTGACTAGCGCGGCCTACGAGCAGTACTTC
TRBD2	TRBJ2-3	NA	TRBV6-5	CASSQGTSGTDTQYF	TGTGCCAGCAGTCAGGGGACTAGCGGCACAGATACGCAGTATTTT
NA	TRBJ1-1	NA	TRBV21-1	CASSKDRGAAFF	TGTGCCAGCAGCAAAGACAGGGGTGCGGCTTTCTTT
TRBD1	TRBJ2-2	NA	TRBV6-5	CASSYPGTENTGELFF	TGTGCCAGCAGTTACCCCGGGACAGAAAACACCGGGGAGCTGTTTTTT
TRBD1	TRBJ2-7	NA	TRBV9	CASSVGDRGYEQYF	TGTGCCAGCAGCGTAGGGGACAGGGGCTACGAGCAGTACTTC
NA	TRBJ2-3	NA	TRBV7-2	CASQAPFSDTQYF	TGTGCCAGCCAAGCCCCGTTTTCAGATACGCAGTATTTT
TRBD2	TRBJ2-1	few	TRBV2	CASSPSGGRRNEQFF	TGTGCCAGCAGTCCTAGCGGGGGTCGACGCAATGAGCAGTTCTTC
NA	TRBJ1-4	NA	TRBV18	CASSRGGTNEKLFF	TGTGCCAGCTCACGAGGGGGAACTAATGAAAAACTGTTTTTT
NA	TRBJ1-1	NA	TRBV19	CASSMDSTNTEAFF	TGTGCCAGTAGTATGGACAGCACCAACACTGAAGCTTTCTTT
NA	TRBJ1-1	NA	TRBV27	CASSLGRGPSGAFF	TGTGCCAGCAGCCTCGGGCGGGGCCCATCGGGGGCTTTCTTT